This T cell receptor (beta chain) stems from a study of blood T cell repertoires in COVID-19. At the level of the study: COVID-19 samples, acute and convalescent, were from the United States, Italy and Spain. Sources were T cells, B-cell-depleted T cells, or PBMCs; the material itself was cDNA or gDNA.

This clone appeared once. Per the original data handling: Amplification of reference gene primers provided the estimated nucleated cell counts. Clones were read by immunoSEQ multiplex PCR, and TCRdb kept only the in-frame ones, dropping some. The V and J calls and clone size are taken from that table; D and trimming were inferred from the DNA. The data show some 99,000 clones, roughly 80% seen once. CDR3 length equals 14 residues. Germline values: CDR1 SGHAT, CDR2 FQDESV (reference sequence). V gave up 5 bases and J gave up 4 bases, with 13 bases separating them. The sequencing sample was made of peripheral blood. The J gene is TRBJ2-3, the V gene TRBV11-1, with D maybe TRBD1 (7 bases). The source is a human donor in a cohort sampled during active or convalescent COVID-19. CDR3 residues: CASSQGGSPDTQYF. The DNA of the CDR3 is TGTGCCAGCAGCCAGGGGGGCTCCCCAGATACGCAGTATTTT.